The clone carrying this TCR beta chain showed up just once. The CDR3 totals 16 residues. Deletions cut 2 bases from V and 3 bases from J, with 16 bases between. CDR1 is MNHNY and CDR2 is SVGAGI in the germline V gene (reference sequence). Sequenced by immunoSEQ multiplex PCR; TCRdb stores in-frame clones only, minus some. The sample has 60,000 to 75,000 clones; 83% are singletons. The sample comes from a study of T cell responses to AZD1222 COVID-19 vaccine. The J gene is TRBJ1-1, the V gene TRBV6-6; maybe TRBD1 (6 bases). The sequence was obtained from an adult who received the AZD1222 COVID-19 vaccine. This material consisted of peripheral blood, taken 28 days after the second AZD1222 dose. CDR3 coding DNA: TGTGCCAGCAGTTACAAAAAAGACAGGCGGGACACTGAAGCTTTCTTT. Translation: CASSYKKDRRDTEAFF.